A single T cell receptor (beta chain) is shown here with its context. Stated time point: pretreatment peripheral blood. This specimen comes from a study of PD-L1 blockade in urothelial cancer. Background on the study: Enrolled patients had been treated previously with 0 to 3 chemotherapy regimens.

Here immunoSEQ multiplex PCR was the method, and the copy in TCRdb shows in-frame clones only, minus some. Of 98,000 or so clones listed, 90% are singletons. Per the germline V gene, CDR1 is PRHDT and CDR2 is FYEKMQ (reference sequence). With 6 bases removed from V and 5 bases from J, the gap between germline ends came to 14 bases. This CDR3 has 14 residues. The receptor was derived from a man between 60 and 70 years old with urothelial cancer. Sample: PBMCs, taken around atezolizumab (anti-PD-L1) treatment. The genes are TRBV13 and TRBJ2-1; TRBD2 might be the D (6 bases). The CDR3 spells CASSRDFTDNEQFF. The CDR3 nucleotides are TGTGCCAGCAGTCGGGACTTTACTGACAATGAGCAGTTCTTC.